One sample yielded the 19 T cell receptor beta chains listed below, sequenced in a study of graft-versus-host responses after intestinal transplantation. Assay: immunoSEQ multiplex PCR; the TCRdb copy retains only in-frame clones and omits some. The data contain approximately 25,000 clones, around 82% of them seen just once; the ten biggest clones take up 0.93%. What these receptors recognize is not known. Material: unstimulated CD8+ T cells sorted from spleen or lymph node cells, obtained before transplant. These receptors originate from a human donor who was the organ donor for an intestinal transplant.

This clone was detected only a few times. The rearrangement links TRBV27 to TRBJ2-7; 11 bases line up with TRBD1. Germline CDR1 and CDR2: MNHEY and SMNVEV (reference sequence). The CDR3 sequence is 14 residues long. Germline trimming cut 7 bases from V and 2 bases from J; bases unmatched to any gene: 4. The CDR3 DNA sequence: TGTGCCAGCACCCCGGGACAGGGGGCCTACGAGCAGTACTTC. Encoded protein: CASTPGQGAYEQYF.

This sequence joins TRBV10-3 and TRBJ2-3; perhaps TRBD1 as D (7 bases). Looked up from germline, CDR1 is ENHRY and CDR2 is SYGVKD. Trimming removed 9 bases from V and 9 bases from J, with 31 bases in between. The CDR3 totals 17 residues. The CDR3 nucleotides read TGTGCCATTTCCGGAGGCGTCCTGCGGGACCCGACAGGGACGCAGTATTTT. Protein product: CAISGGVLRDPTGTQYF.

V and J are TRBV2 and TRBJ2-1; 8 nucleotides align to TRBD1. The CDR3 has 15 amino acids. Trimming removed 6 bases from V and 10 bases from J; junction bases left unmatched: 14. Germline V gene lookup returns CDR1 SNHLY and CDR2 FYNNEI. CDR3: CASRQVDRELNEQFF. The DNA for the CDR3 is TGTGCCAGCAGGCAAGTGGACAGGGAACTCAACGAGCAGTTCTTC.

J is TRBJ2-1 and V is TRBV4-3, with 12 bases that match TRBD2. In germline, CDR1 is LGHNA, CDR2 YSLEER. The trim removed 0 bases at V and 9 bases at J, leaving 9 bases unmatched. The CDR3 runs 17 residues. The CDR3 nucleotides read TGCGCCAGCAGCCAAGATATGTGGTCTAGCGGGGGGGGTGAGCAGTTCTTC. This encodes CASSQDMWSSGGGEQFF.

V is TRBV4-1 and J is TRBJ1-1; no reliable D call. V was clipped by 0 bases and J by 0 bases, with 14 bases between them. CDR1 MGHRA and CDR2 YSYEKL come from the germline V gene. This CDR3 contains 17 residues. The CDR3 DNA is TGCGCCAGCAGCCAAGAAGGGCGGGGTGCCTTGAACACTGAAGCTTTCTTT. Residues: CASSQEGRGALNTEAFF.

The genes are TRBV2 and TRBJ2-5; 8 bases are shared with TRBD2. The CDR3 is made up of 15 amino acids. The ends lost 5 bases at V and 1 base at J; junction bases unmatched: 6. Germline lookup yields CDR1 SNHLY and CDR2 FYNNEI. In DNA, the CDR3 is TGTGCCAGCAGTTCCGGGACTAGTCTCCAAGAGACCCAGTACTTC. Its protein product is CASSSGTSLQETQYF.

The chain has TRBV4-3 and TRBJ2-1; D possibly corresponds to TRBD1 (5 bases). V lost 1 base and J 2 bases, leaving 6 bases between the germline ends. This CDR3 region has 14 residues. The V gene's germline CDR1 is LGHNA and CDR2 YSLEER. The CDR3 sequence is CASSQGRAYNEQFF. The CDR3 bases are TGCGCCAGCAGCCAAGGCAGGGCCTACAATGAGCAGTTCTTC.

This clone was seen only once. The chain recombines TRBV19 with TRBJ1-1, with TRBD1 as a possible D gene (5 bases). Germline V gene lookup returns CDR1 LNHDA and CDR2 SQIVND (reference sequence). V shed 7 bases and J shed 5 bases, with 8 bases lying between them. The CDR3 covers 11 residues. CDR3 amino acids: CASIRGTEAFF. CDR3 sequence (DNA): TGTGCCAGTATTAGGGGAACTGAAGCTTTCTTT.

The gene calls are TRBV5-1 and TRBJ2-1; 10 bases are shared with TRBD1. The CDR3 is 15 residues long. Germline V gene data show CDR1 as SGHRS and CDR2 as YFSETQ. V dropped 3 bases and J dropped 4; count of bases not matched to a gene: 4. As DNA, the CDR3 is TGCGCCAGCAGCTATGGGACAGGGGTATACAATGAGCAGTTCTTC. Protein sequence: CASSYGTGVYNEQFF.

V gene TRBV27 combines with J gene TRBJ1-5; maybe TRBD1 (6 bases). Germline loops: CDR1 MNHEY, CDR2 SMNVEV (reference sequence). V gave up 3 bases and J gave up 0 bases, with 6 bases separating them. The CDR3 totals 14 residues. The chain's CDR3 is CASSFRGSNQPQHF. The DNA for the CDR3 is TGTGCCAGCAGTTTCAGGGGTAGCAATCAGCCCCAGCATTTT.

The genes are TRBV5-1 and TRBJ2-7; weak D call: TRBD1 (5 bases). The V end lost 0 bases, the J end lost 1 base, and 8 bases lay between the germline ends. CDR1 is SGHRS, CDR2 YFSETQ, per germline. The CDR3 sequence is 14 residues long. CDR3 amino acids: CASSLVPGSYEQYF. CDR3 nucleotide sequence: TGCGCCAGCAGCTTGGTCCCAGGGTCCTACGAGCAGTACTTC.

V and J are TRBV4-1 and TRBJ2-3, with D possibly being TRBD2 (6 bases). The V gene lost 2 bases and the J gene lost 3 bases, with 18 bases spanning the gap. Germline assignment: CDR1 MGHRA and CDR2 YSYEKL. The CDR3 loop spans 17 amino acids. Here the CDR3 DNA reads TGCGCCAGCAGCCAATCCCCAGCGGGTCAGCGGACAGATACGCAGTATTTT. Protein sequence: CASSQSPAGQRTDTQYF.

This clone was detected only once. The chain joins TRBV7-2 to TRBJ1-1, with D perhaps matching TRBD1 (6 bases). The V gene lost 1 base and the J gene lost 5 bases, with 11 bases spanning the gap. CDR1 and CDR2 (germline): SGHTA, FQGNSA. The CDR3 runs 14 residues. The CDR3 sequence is CASSLGTGSTEAFF. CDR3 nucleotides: TGTGCCAGCAGCTTAGGAACAGGGAGTACTGAAGCTTTCTTT.

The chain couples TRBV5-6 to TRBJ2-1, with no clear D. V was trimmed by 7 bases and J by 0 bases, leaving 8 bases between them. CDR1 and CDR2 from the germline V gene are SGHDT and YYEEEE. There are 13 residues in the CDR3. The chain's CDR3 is CASHPVSYNEQFF. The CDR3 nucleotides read TGTGCCAGCCATCCAGTCTCCTACAATGAGCAGTTCTTC.

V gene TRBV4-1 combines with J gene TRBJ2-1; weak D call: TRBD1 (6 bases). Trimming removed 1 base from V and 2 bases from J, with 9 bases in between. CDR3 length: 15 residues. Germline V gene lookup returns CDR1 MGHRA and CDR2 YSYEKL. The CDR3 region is CASSQVQGPYNEQFF. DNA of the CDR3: TGCGCCAGCAGCCAAGTTCAGGGGCCCTACAATGAGCAGTTCTTC.

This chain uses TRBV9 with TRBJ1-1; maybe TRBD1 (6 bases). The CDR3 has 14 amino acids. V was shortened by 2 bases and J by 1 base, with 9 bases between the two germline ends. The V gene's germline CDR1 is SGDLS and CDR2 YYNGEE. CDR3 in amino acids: CASSVTGPNTEAFF. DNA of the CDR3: TGTGCCAGCAGCGTGACAGGACCGAACACTGAAGCTTTCTTT.

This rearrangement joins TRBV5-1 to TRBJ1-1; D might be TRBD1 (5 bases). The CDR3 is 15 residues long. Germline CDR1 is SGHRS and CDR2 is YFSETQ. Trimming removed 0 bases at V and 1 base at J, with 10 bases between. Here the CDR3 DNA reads TGCGCCAGCAGCTTGGATGGGGGTGGGAACACTGAAGCTTTCTTT. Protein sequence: CASSLDGGGNTEAFF.

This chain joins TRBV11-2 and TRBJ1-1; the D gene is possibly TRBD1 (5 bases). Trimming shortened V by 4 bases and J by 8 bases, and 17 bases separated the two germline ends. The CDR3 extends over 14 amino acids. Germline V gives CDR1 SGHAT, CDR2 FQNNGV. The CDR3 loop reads CASSSLKVRAEAFF. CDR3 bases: TGTGCCAGCAGCTCTTTGAAGGTCAGGGCCGAAGCTTTCTTT. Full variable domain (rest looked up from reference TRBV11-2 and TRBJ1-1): EAGVAQSPRYKIIEKRQSVAFWCNPISGHATLYWYQQILGQGPKLLIQFQNNGVVDDSQLPKDRFSAERLKGVDSTLKIQPAKLEDSAVYLCASSSLKVRAEAFFGQGTRLTVV.

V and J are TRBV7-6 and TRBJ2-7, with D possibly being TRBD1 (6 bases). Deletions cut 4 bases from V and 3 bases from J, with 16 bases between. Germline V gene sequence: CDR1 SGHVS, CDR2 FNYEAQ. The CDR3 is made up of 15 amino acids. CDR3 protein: CASSSPTGPFYEQYF. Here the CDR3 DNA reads TGTGCCAGCAGCTCGCCGACAGGCCCTTTCTACGAGCAGTACTTC.